This T cell receptor (beta chain) is drawn from a study of blood T cell repertoires in COVID-19. Clones were read by immunoSEQ multiplex PCR, and TCRdb kept only the in-frame ones, dropping some. The sample holds about 140,000 clones, about 91% seen once. The germline CDR1 and CDR2 sequences are MGHDK and SYGVNS. The V segment lost 5 bases and the J segment 8 bases; nucleotides outside the gene matches: 5. CDR3 length equals 13 residues. The chain carries TRBV25-1 and TRBJ2-1; 8 nucleotides agree with TRBD1. This sequence originates from a woman between 45 and 60 years old with acute or convalescent COVID-19. The material sequenced was peripheral blood. The DNA of the CDR3 is TGTGCCAGCAGTAGACAGGGGACGGATGAGCAGTTCTTC. Its protein product is CASSRQGTDEQFF.